The entry below describes one T cell receptor (beta chain). This sample was included in a study of blood T cell repertoires in COVID-19. Whole-study context: Donors in the United States, Italy and Spain gave samples during acute or convalescent COVID-19. T cells, B-cell-depleted T cells, or PBMCs provided the cDNA or gDNA that served as material.

Authors' data handling: The authors estimated nucleated cell counts from reference gene primer amplification. Here immunoSEQ multiplex PCR was the method, and the copy in TCRdb shows in-frame clones only, minus some. Clone size and V and J calls were adopted from that table, with D and trimming inferred from the DNA. Seen here are about 250,000 clones, about 83% observed once, and the top ten hold approximately 5.5%. Germline CDR1 and CDR2: MDHEN and SYDVKM. Unmatched junction bases numbered 10, after V lost 7 bases and J lost 7 bases. The CDR3 runs to 14 residues. Seattle patients were enrolled while actively infected and followed longitudinally.

The sequence was obtained from a woman of 80 years or more with COVID-19, enrolled during active disease. The chain couples TRBV28 to TRBJ1-5; 7 nucleotides align to TRBD1. Specimen: peripheral blood. DNA for the CDR3: TGTGCCAGCAAGAGAGGGGGCACAGAACAGCCCCAGCATTTT. Translation: CASKRGGTEQPQHF.